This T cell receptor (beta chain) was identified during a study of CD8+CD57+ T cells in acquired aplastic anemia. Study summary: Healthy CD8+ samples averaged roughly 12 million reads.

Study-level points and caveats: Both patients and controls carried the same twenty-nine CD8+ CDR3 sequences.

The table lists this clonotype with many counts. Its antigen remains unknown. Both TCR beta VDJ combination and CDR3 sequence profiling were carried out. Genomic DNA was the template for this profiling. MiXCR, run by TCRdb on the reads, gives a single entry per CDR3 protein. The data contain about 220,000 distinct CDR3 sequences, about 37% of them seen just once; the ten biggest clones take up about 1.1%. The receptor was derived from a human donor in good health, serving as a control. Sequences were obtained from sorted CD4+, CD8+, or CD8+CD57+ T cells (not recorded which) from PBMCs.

CDR3 nucleotides: TGTGCCACCAGCAGAGAACTCGGGGGGCGCGGCTATGGCTACACCTTC. It translates to CATSRELGGRGYGYTF. The V call is TRBV15, the J call TRBJ1-2, with a weak D call TRBD1 (6 bases). Trimming stripped 0 bases from V and 4 bases from J, with 15 bases between. CDR1 is LNHNV and CDR2 is YYDKDF in the germline V gene (reference sequence). The CDR3 length is 16 residues.